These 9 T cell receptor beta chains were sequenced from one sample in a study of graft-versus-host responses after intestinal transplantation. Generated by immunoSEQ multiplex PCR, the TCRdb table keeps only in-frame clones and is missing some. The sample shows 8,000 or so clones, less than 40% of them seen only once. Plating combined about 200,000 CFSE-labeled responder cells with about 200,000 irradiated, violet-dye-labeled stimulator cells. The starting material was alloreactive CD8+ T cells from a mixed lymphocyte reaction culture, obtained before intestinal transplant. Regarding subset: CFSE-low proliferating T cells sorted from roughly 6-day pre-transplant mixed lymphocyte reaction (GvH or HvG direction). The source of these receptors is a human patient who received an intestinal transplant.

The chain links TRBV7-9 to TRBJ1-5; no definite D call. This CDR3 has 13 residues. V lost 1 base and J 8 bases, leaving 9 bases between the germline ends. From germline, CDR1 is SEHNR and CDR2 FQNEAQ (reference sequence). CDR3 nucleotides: TGTGCCAGCAGCTTAGGTGGAGGCGAGCCCCAGCATTTT. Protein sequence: CASSLGGGEPQHF.

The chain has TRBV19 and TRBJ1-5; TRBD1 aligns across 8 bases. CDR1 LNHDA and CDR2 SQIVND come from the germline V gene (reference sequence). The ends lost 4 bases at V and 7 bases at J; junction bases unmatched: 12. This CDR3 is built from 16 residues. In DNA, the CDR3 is TGTGCCAGTAGTACCTGGACAGGGCAAAGCTGGCAGCCCCAGCATTTT. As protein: CASSTWTGQSWQPQHF.

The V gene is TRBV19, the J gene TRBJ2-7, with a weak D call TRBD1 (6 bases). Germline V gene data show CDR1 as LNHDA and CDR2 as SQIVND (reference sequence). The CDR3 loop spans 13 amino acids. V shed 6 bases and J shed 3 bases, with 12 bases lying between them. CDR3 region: CASSPQGYYEQYF. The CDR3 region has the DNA TGTGCCAGTAGCCCTCAGGGGTACTACGAGCAGTACTTC. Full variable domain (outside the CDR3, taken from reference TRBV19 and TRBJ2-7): DGGITQSPKYLFRKEGQNVTLSCEQNLNHDAMYWYRQDPGQGLRLIYYSQIVNDFQKGDIAEGYSVSREKKESFPLTVTSAQKNPTAFYLCASSPQGYYEQYFGPGTRLTVT.

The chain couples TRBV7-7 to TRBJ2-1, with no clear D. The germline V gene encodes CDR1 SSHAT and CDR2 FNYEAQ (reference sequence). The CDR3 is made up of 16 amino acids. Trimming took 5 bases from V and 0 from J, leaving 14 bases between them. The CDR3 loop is CASSLTSESSYNEQFF. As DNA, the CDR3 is TGTGCCAGCAGCCTAACGTCGGAGAGCTCCTACAATGAGCAGTTCTTC.

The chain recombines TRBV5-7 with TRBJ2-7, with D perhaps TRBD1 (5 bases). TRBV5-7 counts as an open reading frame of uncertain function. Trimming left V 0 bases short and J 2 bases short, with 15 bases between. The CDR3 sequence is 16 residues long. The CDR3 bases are TGTGCCAGCAGCTTGGGGGTTCGCGACAGAGCCTACGAGCAGTACTTC. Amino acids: CASSLGVRDRAYEQYF.

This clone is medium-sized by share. CDR3 DNA sequence: TGTGCCAGTAGTTGGGGGACAGGGTTGTACGAGCAGTACTTC. This codes for CASSWGTGLYEQYF. This chain joins TRBV19 and TRBJ2-7; 9 bases are shared with TRBD1. The CDR3 totals 14 residues. Germline trimming cut 5 bases from V and 4 bases from J; bases unmatched to any gene: 6. Per germline, CDR1 LNHDA and CDR2 SQIVND (reference sequence).

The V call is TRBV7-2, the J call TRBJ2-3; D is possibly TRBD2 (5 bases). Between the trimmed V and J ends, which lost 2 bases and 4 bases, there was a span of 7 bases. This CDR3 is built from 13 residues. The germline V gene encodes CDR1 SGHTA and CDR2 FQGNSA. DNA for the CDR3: TGTGCCAGCAGCTTAAGAGCGGCAGATACGCAGTATTTT. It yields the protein CASSLRAADTQYF.

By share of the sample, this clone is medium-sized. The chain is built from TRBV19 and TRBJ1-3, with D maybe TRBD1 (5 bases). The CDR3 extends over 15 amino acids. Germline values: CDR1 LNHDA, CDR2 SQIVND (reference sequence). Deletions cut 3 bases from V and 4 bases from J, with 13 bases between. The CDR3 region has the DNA TGTGCCAGTAGTATGGCCTGGGGCTACGGAAACACCATATATTTT. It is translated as CASSMAWGYGNTIYF.

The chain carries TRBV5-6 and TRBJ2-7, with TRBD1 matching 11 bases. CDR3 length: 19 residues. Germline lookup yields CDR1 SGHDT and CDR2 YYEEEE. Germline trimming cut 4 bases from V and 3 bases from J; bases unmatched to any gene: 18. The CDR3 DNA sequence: TGTGCCAGCAGCCGATTGTCGGGACAGGGGGTACTCAATCGCTACGAGCAGTACTTC. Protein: CASSRLSGQGVLNRYEQYF.